Each of the 24 T cell receptor beta chains below was sequenced from the same sample in a study of blood T cell repertoires in COVID-19 (dated by TCRdb to the early 2020s). Libraries were prepared through the immunoSEQ multiplex PCR assay. In its TCRdb copy, this immuneACCESS table keeps in-frame sequences only and misses some clones. Where compared with another copy, unresolved V genes explain less than half of these, and the others have no known cause. Within this sample are around 150,000 clones, with over 75% of them counted one time only. Together, the top ten hold roughly a tenth of the sample. The sequencing sample was made of peripheral blood. Source of these receptors: a human donor in a cohort sampled during active COVID-19.

The gene calls are TRBV6-5 and TRBJ1-6; 7 bases line up with TRBD1. This CDR3 contains 15 residues. J lost 10 bases, V lost 6 bases, and 12 bases had no gene match. Germline CDR1 and CDR2: MNHEY and SVGAGI. CDR3 in amino acids: CASRTERDSASPLHF. DNA of the CDR3: TGTGCCAGCAGAACAGAAAGGGACAGCGCGTCACCCCTCCACTTT.

V gene TRBV5-4 combines with J gene TRBJ1-2; 12 bases align to TRBD1. Per the germline V gene, CDR1 is SGHNT and CDR2 is YYREEE (reference sequence). V lost 0 bases to trimming and J lost 8 bases; unmatched junction nucleotides: 8. CDR3 size: 16 residues. This chain's CDR3 is CASSLDPGQGARGYTF. CDR3 in DNA: TGTGCCAGCAGCTTGGATCCGGGACAGGGGGCGCGGGGCTACACCTTC.

The V and J genes are TRBV6-4 and TRBJ2-5; 8 nucleotides line up with TRBD1. The CDR3 spans 13 residues. Germline V CDR1 and CDR2: MRHNA, SNTAGT. The ends lost 6 bases at V and 6 bases at J; junction bases unmatched: 6. The CDR3 DNA is TGTGCCAGCAGGGACAGGGAGGAGAAGACCCAGTACTTC. Translation: CASRDREEKTQYF.

The chain is built from TRBV27 and TRBJ2-5, with TRBD1 matching over 8 bases. Trimming cost V 5 bases and J 5 bases; bases outside gene matches: 10. The CDR3 contains 15 residues. Germline V CDR1 and CDR2: MNHEY, SMNVEV (reference sequence). The CDR3 reads CASSLEQGAWETQYF. The CDR3 bases are TGTGCCAGCAGTCTAGAGCAGGGGGCGTGGGAGACCCAGTACTTC.

The CDR3 loop is CASGSSYEQYF. The CDR3 bases are TGTGCCAGTGGCAGCTCCTACGAGCAGTACTTC. The chain employs TRBV9 and TRBJ2-7; no clear D. Trimming took off 8 bases at V and 0 bases at J, with 6 bases between the two ends. The CDR3 spans 11 residues. The germline gives CDR1 SGDLS, CDR2 YYNGEE.

The CDR3 DNA reads TGTGCCACCCAAACGGGACACAACTATGGCTACACCTTC. Encoded protein: CATQTGHNYGYTF. The rearrangement joins TRBV2 to TRBJ1-2, with a possible D match to TRBD1 (6 bases). This CDR3 spans 13 amino acids. Deletions cut 10 bases from V and 2 bases from J, with 14 bases between. The germline V gene has CDR1 SNHLY and CDR2 FYNNEI.

Many counts were recorded for this clone. This sequence joins TRBV3-1 (or the pseudogene TRBV3-2) and TRBJ2-6; D gene ambiguous. V was shortened by 4 bases and J by 0 bases, with 4 bases between the two germline ends. The CDR3 runs 14 residues. CDR1 LGHDT and CDR2 YNNKEL come from the germline V gene (reference sequence). The CDR3 loop is CASSPFSGANVLTF. DNA of the CDR3: TGTGCCAGCAGCCCGTTCTCTGGGGCCAACGTCCTGACTTTC.

This clone is a singleton in its sample. This chain uses TRBV3-1 (or the pseudogene TRBV3-2) with TRBJ1-4; tentative D call: TRBD1 (6 bases). Germline V gene data show CDR1 as LGHDT and CDR2 as YNNKEL (reference sequence). The CDR3 contains 15 residues. V lost 3 bases and J 5 bases, leaving 13 bases between the germline ends. The CDR3 loop reads CASSHPQGLNEKLFF. The DNA of the CDR3 is TGTGCCAGCAGCCATCCGCAGGGGCTAAATGAAAAACTGTTTTTT.

This clone was picked up one time. The chain combines TRBV5-1 with TRBJ1-3, with 7 bases lining up with TRBD1. The CDR3 covers 14 residues. V shed 0 bases, J shed 3 bases, and the junction held 0 bases outside the gene matches. The germline CDR1 and CDR2 sequences are SGHRS and YFSETQ. The CDR3 coding sequence is TGCGCCAGCAGCTTGGGGGACAGTGGAAACACCATATATTTT. Residues: CASSLGDSGNTIYF.

This chain uses TRBV28 with TRBJ2-7; 8 bases map to TRBD1. V shed 6 bases and J 2 bases; nucleotides not matched to a gene: 15. The CDR3 extends over 17 amino acids. Germline V gene sequence: CDR1 MDHEN, CDR2 SYDVKM. This CDR3 is CASSQSLDRGYPYEQYF. CDR3 DNA: TGTGCCAGCAGCCAATCTTTAGACAGGGGTTACCCCTACGAGCAGTACTTC.

This chain joins TRBV18 and TRBJ2-7; 12 bases fit TRBD2. V lost 7 bases and J lost 0; bases outside the gene matches: 7. Looked up from germline, CDR1 is KGHSH and CDR2 is LQKENI. CDR3 length: 16 amino acids. The CDR3 is CASLPGLAGSSYEQYF. CDR3 bases: TGTGCCAGCTTGCCGGGACTAGCGGGTAGCTCCTACGAGCAGTACTTC.

The rearrangement uses TRBV11-2 and TRBJ2-3; D might be TRBD2 (6 bases). This CDR3 has 16 amino acids. Germline lookup yields CDR1 SGHAT and CDR2 FQNNGV. V was trimmed by 4 bases and J by 0 bases, leaving 14 bases between them. CDR3: CASSSLRGGSTDTQYF. CDR3 coding DNA: TGTGCCAGCAGCTCCCTACGGGGAGGTAGCACAGATACGCAGTATTTT.

The chain uses TRBV7-9 and TRBJ2-7, with 8 bases fitting TRBD1. The CDR3 spans 15 residues. Germline CDR1 is SEHNR and CDR2 is FQNEAQ (reference sequence). J gave up 0 bases and V 6 bases, and 7 bases lay outside the gene matches. The CDR3 loop is CASSFLDRDSYEQYF. CDR3 DNA: TGTGCCAGCAGTTTCTTGGACAGGGACTCCTACGAGCAGTACTTC.

CDR3 sequence: CASSVRGYNSPLHF. The CDR3 DNA is TGTGCCAGCAGCGTCCGGGGTTATAATTCACCCCTCCACTTT. The rearrangement uses TRBV9 and TRBJ1-6; no clear D. CDR1 SGDLS and CDR2 YYNGEE come from the germline V gene. CDR3 size: 14 residues. Deletions cut 2 bases from V and 4 bases from J, with 7 bases between.

The chain has TRBV30 and TRBJ1-3; no firm D call. V was shortened by 3 bases and J by 1 base, with 7 bases between the two germline ends. The CDR3 totals 13 residues. Germline values: CDR1 GTSNPN, CDR2 SVGIG (reference sequence). In DNA, the CDR3 is TGTGCCTGGAGCGGGGTGTCTGGAAACACCATATATTTT. It codes for CAWSGVSGNTIYF.

The chain couples TRBV6-2 or TRBV6-3 to TRBJ1-2, with 11 bases lining up with TRBD1. J was trimmed by 3 bases and V by 7 bases; bases with no gene match: 10. This CDR3 is 16 amino acids long. CDR1 MNHEY and CDR2 SVGEGT come from the germline V gene. The CDR3 protein is CASNPFQGQGDYGYTF. CDR3 bases: TGTGCCAGCAACCCGTTCCAGGGACAGGGGGACTATGGCTACACCTTC.

The rearrangement uses TRBV4-3 and TRBJ1-2; tentatively, D is TRBD1 (5 bases). Germline-derived CDR1 and CDR2 are LGHNA and YSLEER. The CDR3 extends over 16 amino acids. Trimming cost V 3 bases and J 4 bases, with 18 bases left between them. The DNA for the CDR3 is TGCGCCAGCAGCCAGTTACAGGCCCCGGTACCCTATGGCTACACCTTC. Protein sequence: CASSQLQAPVPYGYTF.

The chain is built from TRBV19 and TRBJ1-5; no firm D call. This CDR3 has 13 amino acids. V was trimmed by 6 bases and J by 4 bases, leaving 10 bases between them. The V gene's germline CDR1 is LNHDA and CDR2 SQIVND (reference sequence). The CDR3: CASRHVPNQPQHF. CDR3 nucleotides: TGTGCCAGTAGACATGTTCCGAATCAGCCCCAGCATTTT.

This chain uses TRBV7-8 with TRBJ2-3, with D uncertain. V was trimmed by 0 bases and J by 2 bases, leaving 12 bases between them. Germline assignment: CDR1 SGHVS and CDR2 FQNEAQ. The CDR3 is made up of 16 amino acids. CDR3 residues: CASSLAMAATTDTQYF. The CDR3 region has the DNA TGTGCCAGCAGCTTAGCGATGGCGGCGACCACAGATACGCAGTATTTT.

The chain couples TRBV19 to TRBJ1-5; 9 bases line up with TRBD1. Germline V gene lookup returns CDR1 LNHDA and CDR2 SQIVND (reference sequence). The CDR3 runs to 13 residues. V dropped 10 bases and J dropped 3; count of bases not matched to a gene: 4. CDR3 sequence reads: CATGTGSNQPQHF. Here the CDR3 DNA reads TGTGCCACCGGGACAGGGTCCAATCAGCCCCAGCATTTT.

The V call is TRBV15, the J call TRBJ2-5; possible D gene TRBD1, 5 bases. There are 13 residues in the CDR3. Germline-derived CDR1 and CDR2 are LNHNV and YYDKDF (reference sequence). V lost 1 base and J lost 13, with 16 bases in between. The DNA for the CDR3 is TGTGCCACCAGCAGAGTCCAGATGGGGCCCTGGTACTTC. Its protein is CATSRVQMGPWYF.

In its sample, this clone was seen a few times. The rearrangement joins TRBV30 to TRBJ1-1; perhaps TRBD1 as D (6 bases). The germline CDR1 and CDR2 sequences are GTSNPN and SVGIG (reference sequence). The CDR3 is 17 amino acids. Trimming took 4 bases from V and 0 from J, leaving 21 bases between them. In DNA, the CDR3 is TGTGCCTGGACAACTTCTGGACAGACGCCCATGAACACTGAAGCTTTCTTT. The encoded protein is CAWTTSGQTPMNTEAFF.

In DNA, the CDR3 is TGTGCCAGCAGTAGCGATGACAGCTTGAACACTGAAGCTTTCTTT. It codes for CASSSDDSLNTEAFF. This sequence joins TRBV6-5 and TRBJ1-1; D is perhaps TRBD1 (5 bases). V was pared by 5 bases and J by 0 bases, with 13 bases between. CDR3 length: 15 residues. CDR1 is MNHEY, CDR2 SVGAGI, per germline.

This chain uses TRBV30 with TRBJ2-2; perhaps TRBD1 as D (5 bases). The CDR3 spans 14 residues. Trimming took off 5 bases at V and 4 bases at J, with 14 bases between the two ends. Per germline, CDR1 GTSNPN and CDR2 SVGIG (reference sequence). DNA of the CDR3: TGTGCCTGGGGGCAGGGCTCGGGCACCGGGGAGCTGTTTTTT. Amino acid sequence: CAWGQGSGTGELFF.